This TCR beta chain was recorded in a study of early T cells in non-severe SARS-CoV-2 infection. Study details: Investigators sequenced bulk RNA drawn from unsorted whole blood, and chains remained unpaired. Study-level points and caveats: VDJdb-based annotation leaned toward anti-spike CD8 responses and missed private and CD4 specificities.

The library protocol tagged individual cDNA molecules with unique molecular identifiers. TCRdb independently ran MiXCR on the 5' RACE reads; one entry per CDR3 protein. The sample lists some 82,000 distinct CDR3 sequences, around 10% occurring once. This clonotype was counted ten times or more. Its antigen is unknown. Germline V gene data show CDR1 as SGHDN and CDR2 as FVKESK. This CDR3 region has 13 residues. V was trimmed by 0 bases and J by 4 bases, leaving 7 bases between them. This TCR was sampled from an adult who was a healthcare worker with PCR-confirmed SARS-CoV-2 infection or an uninfected control (not recorded which). Sequenced: whole blood. This sequence joins TRBV14 and TRBJ2-7; D not certain. The CDR3, as DNA: TGTGCCAGCAGCCAAGAGCCGGGTTACGAGCAGTACTTC. It encodes CASSQEPGYEQYF.